This T cell receptor beta chain was sequenced during a study of CD8 T cells in ankylosing spondylitis. Findings and limits, study-wide: The authors reported significant enrichment of disease-linked clones in matched ankylosing spondylitis synovial fluid.

For TCR beta, libraries came from quantitative 5'-RACE with molecular barcodes. TCRdb redid the calling of the 5' RACE reads with MiXCR, one entry per CDR3 protein. The sample records more than 150,000 distinct CDR3 sequences, around 10% being singletons. With regard to this clonotype: The antigen is undetermined.

The germline V gene has CDR1 SGHTA and CDR2 FQGNSA. The V end was cut by 7 bases, the J end by 0 bases, with 8 bases between. The CDR3 is made up of 13 amino acids. This sequence originates from a male donor with ankylosing spondylitis or in good health (not recorded which). Sequencing was performed on blood, either unsorted or a sorted T cell fraction (not recorded which). The gene calls are TRBV7-2 and TRBJ2-3; D gene ambiguous. For the CDR3, the DNA is TGTGCCAGCACGCCGTTAAGCACAGATACGCAGTATTTT. Its protein is CASTPLSTDTQYF.